Reported below is one T cell receptor (beta chain). The antigen is not known. This CDR3 contains 14 residues. Germline CDR1 SGDLS, CDR2 YYNGEE. V lost 0 bases and J 4 bases, leaving 10 bases between the germline ends. The sample originates from a study of shared clonotypes between healthy human individuals. Whole-study findings and limits: Across subsets, estimated richness was generally greater for naive than for memory populations.

Profiled with immunoSEQ multiplex PCR; TCRdb holds only in-frame clones, not every one. The repertoire holds over a million clones, with roughly 96% as singletons. Sequencing was carried out using naive CD4+ T cells sorted from blood. The subset: CD45RA+ positively selected. This clonotype was sampled from a man aged 25-45 years in good health. J is TRBJ1-2 and V is TRBV9, with a possible D match to TRBD1 (6 bases). The CDR3 bases are TGTGCCAGCAGCGTAGACAGGGAAGGCTATGGCTACACCTTC. It is translated as CASSVDREGYGYTF.